This paragraph reports one T cell receptor beta chain. Antigen: not known. This sample is part of a study of T cells in Graves' hyperthyroidism and ophthalmopathy. It was RNA transcripts that yielded the amplified TCR beta CDR3 regions. During a first-round RT-PCR of the TCR CDR3, the HTBI primer set was used. From the multiplex PCR reads, TCRdb called clonotypes with MiXCR, one entry per CDR3 protein. This sample has about 370,000 distinct CDR3 sequences, with approximately 14% found just once. Overall study findings and caveats: Model predictions of ophthalmopathy came a median approximately 6 months before onset. Among thyroid clonotypes expanded above 0.001, most also appeared in blood.

Each ophthalmopathy patient scored at least 3 on the Clinical Activity Score and at least 4 on NOSPECS grade, with duration under 3 months. Source material for PBMCs was over 7.5 ml fresh peripheral blood. Germline V gives CDR1 LGHDT, CDR2 YNNKEL (reference sequence). CDR3 length: 15 residues. V was pared by 2 bases and J by 3 bases, with 1 base of the junction left unmatched. This TCR derives from a woman aged 55-69 years with Graves' ophthalmopathy. Sequencing was carried out using blood. The chain joins TRBV3-1 to TRBJ1-4, with 9 nucleotides matching TRBD1. The DNA of the CDR3 is TGTGCCAGCAGCCAACGACAGGGGGCTAATGAAAAACTGTTTTTT. Translating it yields CASSQRQGANEKLFF.